A selection of T cell receptor beta chains follows, all from one sample in a study of metastatic and nonmetastatic thyroid tumors. With MiXCR, TCRdb called clones anew from the PCR reads. The sample contains 20,000 to 25,000 clones, less than 20% of which appear only once. Specimen: blood. All receptors come from a female donor with papillary thyroid cancer or a benign thyroid nodule (not recorded which). Some clones in this sample may be carry-over from other donors' samples. The CDR3 runs from the conserved cysteine through the conserved F or W. The order of the fields is clone size, V gene, D gene, J gene, CDR3 protein, CDR3 DNA. The D gene is left open where the match is weak. Expanded clones get a size class; other rows say once, few or many, or leave the size out.

many,TRBV4-1,NA,TRBJ2-7,CASSQPAGLSSYEQYF,TGCGCCAGCAGCCAACCCGCGGGGCTCAGCTCCTACGAGCAGTACTTC
NA,TRBV6-1,TRBD1,TRBJ2-7,CASSSPRDRGYYEQYF,TGTGCCAGCAGCTCCCCCCGGGACAGGGGGTACTACGAGCAGTACTTC
NA,TRBV27,NA,TRBJ1-2,CASSGERSGYTF,TGTGCCAGCAGTGGAGAAAGAAGTGGCTACACCTTC
many,TRBV20-1,TRBD1,TRBJ1-2,CSGDRGYGYTF,TGCAGTGGGGACAGGGGCTATGGCTACACCTTC
medium-sized,TRBV6-1,TRBD1,TRBJ1-5,CASRRLGQPKNQPQHF,TGTGCCAGCAGGAGGCTGGGACAGCCAAAAAATCAGCCCCAGCATTTT
many,TRBV6-2/TRBV6-3,TRBD2,TRBJ2-1,CASSPPAGAGYNEQFF,TGTGCCAGCAGTCCCCCAGCGGGAGCGGGGTACAATGAGCAGTTCTTC
many,TRBV11-2,NA,TRBJ1-6,CASSWDRSMGEYNSPLHF,TGTGCCAGCAGCTGGGATCGCTCGATGGGGGAGTATAATTCACCCCTCCACTTT
many,TRBV7-2,NA,TRBJ1-2,CASSLYNGYTF,TGTGCCAGCAGCTTGTATAATGGCTACACCTTC
few,TRBV3-1,TRBD1,TRBJ2-1,CASSQGGLGGRRYNEQFF,TGTGCCAGCAGCCAAGGCGGCTTAGGGGGCAGAAGATACAATGAGCAGTTCTTC
many,TRBV10-1,NA,TRBJ2-7,CASSESRDSKQYF,TGCGCCAGCAGTGAGTCGAGGGATTCCAAGCAGTACTTC
many,TRBV2,TRBD1,TRBJ2-5,CASSGALTGVPETQYF,TGTGCCAGCAGTGGAGCGCTTACAGGGGTCCCAGAGACCCAGTACTTC
many,TRBV20-1,NA,TRBJ1-1,CKMGFLNTEAFF,TGCAAGATGGGTTTTTTGAACACTGAAGCTTTCTTT
many,TRBV20-1,NA,TRBJ1-2,CSALQMGYGYTF,TGCAGTGCTCTGCAGATGGGCTATGGCTACACCTTC
many,TRBV7-3,NA,TRBJ2-1,CASSSLPTQKQFF,TGTGCCAGCAGCTCTCTCCCGACCCAGAAGCAGTTCTTC
once,TRBV28,NA,TRBJ2-7,CASSLSAAGDLQGGPYEQYF,TGTGCCAGCAGTTTATCGGCTGCGGGAGACCTACAAGGGGGGCCCTACGAGCAGTACTTC
few,TRBV6-5,NA,TRBJ2-4,CASSRHWVNIQYF,TGTGCCAGCAGCCGACATTGGGTAAACATTCAGTACTTC
many,TRBV11-2,NA,TRBJ2-1,CASSPFDEQFF,TGTGCCAGCAGCCCCTTTGATGAGCAGTTCTTC
NA,TRBV20-1,NA,TRBJ2-2,CSARDRRASENTGELFF,TGCAGTGCTAGAGATCGGCGGGCTAGCGAAAACACCGGGGAGCTGTTTTTT
medium-sized,TRBV12-3/TRBV12-4,NA,TRBJ1-6,CASSLSYNSPLHF,TGTGCCAGCAGTCTCTCCTATAATTCACCCCTCCACTTT
many,TRBV11-3,NA,TRBJ2-1,CASSSRENYNEQFF,TGTGCCAGCAGCTCGAGGGAAAACTACAATGAGCAGTTCTTC
medium-sized,TRBV12-3/TRBV12-4,NA,TRBJ1-2,CASSLTGRGYTF,TGTGCCAGCAGTTTAACAGGGAGAGGCTACACCTTC
many,TRBV7-9,TRBD1,TRBJ1-2,CASSSDRDRGHGYTF,TGTGCCAGCAGCTCCGACCGGGACAGGGGACATGGCTACACCTTC